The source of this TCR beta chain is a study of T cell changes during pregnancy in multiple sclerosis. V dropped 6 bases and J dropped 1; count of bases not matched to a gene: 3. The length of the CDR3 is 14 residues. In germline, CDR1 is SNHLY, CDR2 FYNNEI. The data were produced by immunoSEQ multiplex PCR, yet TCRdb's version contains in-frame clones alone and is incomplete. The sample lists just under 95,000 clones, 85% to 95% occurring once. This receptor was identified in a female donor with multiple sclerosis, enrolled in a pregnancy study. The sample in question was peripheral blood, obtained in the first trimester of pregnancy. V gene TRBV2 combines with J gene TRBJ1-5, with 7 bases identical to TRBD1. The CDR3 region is CASRATGSNQPQHF. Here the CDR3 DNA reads TGTGCCAGCAGGGCGACAGGGAGCAATCAGCCCCAGCATTTT. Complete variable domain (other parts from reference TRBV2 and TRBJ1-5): EPEVTQTPSHQVTQMGQEVILRCVPISNHLYFYWYRQILGQKVEFLVSFYNNEISEKSEIFDDQFSVERPDGSNFTLKIRSTKLEDSAMYFCASRATGSNQPQHFGDGTRLSIL.